These T cell receptor beta chains were read from a single sample in a study of T cells in localized non-small cell lung cancer. Sequencing was performed with immunoSEQ multiplex PCR; in TCRdb, only in-frame clones are kept and a portion is missing. This sample has 1,900 or so clones, with roughly 23% found just once. Sequenced material: lung tumor tissue, taken before any cancer treatment. The receptors were gathered from a female donor of 60 years or more with stage II squamous cell lung carcinoma. Each CDR3 is given with its conserved first and last residue. D genes are given only for firm matches. The listing skips clone size in some rows; elsewhere it reads once, few, many or a size class.

TRBJ2-1	TRBV19	-	-	TGTGCCAGTAGGGAAGGACGTGAGCAGTTCTTC	CASREGREQFF
TRBJ1-1	TRBV11-3	TRBD1	medium-sized	TGTGCCAGCAGCGCCGACCGACAGGGAGGGTACACTGAAGCTTTCTTT	CASSADRQGGYTEAFF
TRBJ1-2	TRBV6-8	-	few	TGTGCCAGCAGTTACGGGGGCGCCAGTCCTGGCTACACCTTC	CASSYGGASPGYTF
TRBJ2-2	TRBV6-8	-	-	TGTGCCAGCAGACAACTTGGGTATTTCGGGGAGCTGTTTTTT	CASRQLGYFGELFF
TRBJ1-4	TRBV9	-	few	TGTGCCAGCAGCGTAGGAAGTGCCCCGGTGGAAAAACTGTTTTTT	CASSVGSAPVEKLFF
TRBJ1-5	TRBV28	-	-	TGTGCCAGCAGTTTATACGGGATGGGCAATCAGCCCCAGCATTTT	CASSLYGMGNQPQHF
TRBJ2-2	TRBV11-3	-	medium-sized	TGTGCCAGCAGAGCTTTGCAGGGATGGAGCGGGGAGCTGTTTTTT	CASRALQGWSGELFF
TRBJ1-1	TRBV11-3	-	large	TGTGCCAGCAGGGCACGGGGCCGGGACACTGAAGCTTTCTTT	CASRARGRDTEAFF
TRBJ2-1	TRBV9	-	medium-sized	TGTGCCAGCAGCTTGACACCGGGACTGAAAAATGAGCAGTTCTTC	CASSLTPGLKNEQFF
TRBJ1-4	TRBV10-3	-	few	TGTGCCATCAGTGAGTCTGGAGGGCCTAATGAAAAACTGTTTTTT	CAISESGGPNEKLFF
TRBJ1-1	TRBV6-8	TRBD1	few	TGTGCCAGCACCCAGGGGGGTTGGGGCACTGAAGCTTTCTTT	CASTQGGWGTEAFF
TRBJ1-5	TRBV11-3	TRBD1	medium-sized	TGTGCCAGCAGCCCGGACAGGTGGGATCAGCCCCAGCATTTT	CASSPDRWDQPQHF
TRBJ1-3	TRBV11-3	-	medium-sized	TGTGCCAGCAGCGAACAGGTCTCTGGAAACACCATATATTTT	CASSEQVSGNTIYF
TRBJ1-5	TRBV28	-	-	TGTGCCAGCATTCGGGGCAGAGGTCAGCCCCAGCATTTT	CASIRGRGQPQHF
TRBJ1-1	TRBV11-3	-	-	TGTGCCAGCAGCCTAGAGCGGGCGAACACTGAAGCTTTCTTT	CASSLERANTEAFF
TRBJ2-3	TRBV30	-	-	TGTGCCTGGAGTGTATTACCCACAGATACGCAGTATTTT	CAWSVLPTDTQYF
TRBJ1-2	TRBV30	-	-	TGTGCCTGGAGTGTACAGGGAGGCTATGGCTACACCTTC	CAWSVQGGYGYTF